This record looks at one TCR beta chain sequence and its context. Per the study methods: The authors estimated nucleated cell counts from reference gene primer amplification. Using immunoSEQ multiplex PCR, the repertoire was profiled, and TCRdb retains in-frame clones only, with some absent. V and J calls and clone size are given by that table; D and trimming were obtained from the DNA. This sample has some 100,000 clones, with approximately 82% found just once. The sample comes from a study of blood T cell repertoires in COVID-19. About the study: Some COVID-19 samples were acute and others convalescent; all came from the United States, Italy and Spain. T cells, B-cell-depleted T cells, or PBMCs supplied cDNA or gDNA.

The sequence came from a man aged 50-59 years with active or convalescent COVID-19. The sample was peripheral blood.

CDR3 in DNA: TGCGCCAGCAGCTTGCCGGACAGTTTCTACGAGCAGTACTTC. It yields the protein CASSLPDSFYEQYF. The V call is TRBV5-1, the J call TRBJ2-7, with D perhaps matching TRBD1 (6 bases). The CDR3 covers 14 residues. The germline V gene encodes CDR1 SGHRS and CDR2 YFSETQ. The V and J ends lost 1 base and 3 bases respectively, with 11 bases between them.